This is a list of T cell receptor beta chains from one sample in a study of CXCR3-negative and CXCR3-positive naive CD8 T cells. TCRdb re-analyzed the 5' RACE reads; it lists each CDR3 protein once, without DNA. The sample includes approximately 90,000 distinct CDR3 sequences. Sequencing was performed on naive CXCR3+ CD8+ T cells from blood. The receptors come from a human donor in good health. Some clones in this sample may be carry-over from other donors' samples. Each CDR3 is given with its conserved first and last residue.

v_gene	j_gene	CDR3aa
TRBV12-3/TRBV12-4	TRBJ1-1	CASTPQGGGPEAFF
TRBV19	TRBJ2-7	CASASSAGSYEQYF
TRBV27	TRBJ1-1	CASGVRDYTEAFF
TRBV4-3	TRBJ1-1	CASSQDRGRPLPNTEAFF
TRBV20-1	TRBJ1-2	CSAPGGRPGYTF
TRBV7-6	TRBJ2-7	CASSPRSSYEQYF
TRBV27	TRBJ2-7	CASSWTGGKRGYEQYF
TRBV20-1	TRBJ2-2	CSARDPTSGDTGELFF
TRBV5-6	TRBJ1-1	CASSLASYHDFF
TRBV5-5	TRBJ2-7	CASSLVARSYEQYF